A single sample is the source of the 15 T cell receptor beta chains below, sequenced in a study of pediatric ulcerative colitis. Assay used: immunoSEQ multiplex PCR; TCRdb lists only in-frame clones, some missing. The table has approximately 17,000 clones, roughly 80% seen once. During colonoscopy, one to two rectal pinch biopsies were collected. Sequencing was done on a sample of gut tissue. The receptors come from a boy younger than 18 who was a control in a study of pediatric ulcerative colitis.

The chain recombines TRBV5-4 with TRBJ2-3; D possibly corresponds to TRBD2 (6 bases). The CDR3 has 15 residues. Germline V CDR1 and CDR2: SGHNT, YYREEE (reference sequence). Trimming cost V 0 bases and J 4 bases, with 12 bases left between them. Written as DNA, the CDR3 is TGTGCCAGCAGCTTGGCTGCCGGAGGGGCAGATACGCAGTATTTT. Translation: CASSLAAGGADTQYF.

By its share, this clone is medium-sized. The junction shows a germline mismatch at one end, possibly a read error. This chain uses TRBV7-9 with TRBJ1-2; 9 bases match TRBD1. The CDR3 loop spans 12 amino acids. Germline CDR1 SEHNR, CDR2 FQNEAQ (reference sequence). For the CDR3, the DNA is TGTGCCAGCAGGGTTAGGGACAGGGTTTTAAGCTTC. Amino acids: CASRVRDRVLSF.

This sequence joins TRBV6-1 and TRBJ2-7, with TRBD1 matching 8 bases. This CDR3 has 16 amino acids. Germline CDR1 MNHNS, CDR2 SASEGT. The trim removed 1 base at V and 7 bases at J, leaving 12 bases unmatched. The CDR3 reads CASSEGPGQEWGEQYF. Here the CDR3 DNA reads TGTGCCAGCAGTGAAGGGCCGGGACAGGAATGGGGGGAGCAGTACTTC.

The chain carries TRBV5-1 and TRBJ1-2, with D uncertain. This CDR3 is 17 amino acids long. Trimming cost V 4 bases and J 6 bases, with 25 bases left between them. The germline V gene has CDR1 SGHRS and CDR2 YFSETQ. DNA of the CDR3: TGCGCCAGCAGCCCGACCCTGAATCAGGCCGGGCCCCATGGCTACACCTTC. Protein: CASSPTLNQAGPHGYTF.

The genes are TRBV6-5 and TRBJ2-2, with 10 bases that match TRBD2. The CDR3 extends over 15 amino acids. V dropped 7 bases and J dropped 5; count of bases not matched to a gene: 7. Germline V gene sequence: CDR1 MNHEY, CDR2 SVGAGI. The CDR3 DNA sequence: TGTGCCAGCATAAGCGGGGGGGTTAAAACCGGGGAGCTGTTTTTT. Its translation: CASISGGVKTGELFF.

The chain combines TRBV19 with TRBJ1-5; D remains ambiguous. Germline CDR1 and CDR2: LNHDA and SQIVND (reference sequence). The V and J ends lost 5 bases and 0 bases respectively, with 11 bases between them. This CDR3 has 15 residues. The CDR3 protein is CASSVNHYSNQPQHF. DNA of the CDR3: TGTGCCAGTAGTGTGAATCATTATAGCAATCAGCCCCAGCATTTT.

The J gene is TRBJ1-1, the V gene TRBV6-1; tentative D call: TRBD1 (5 bases). CDR1 and CDR2 (germline): MNHNS, SASEGT. With 1 base removed from V and 1 base from J, the gap between germline ends came to 13 bases. The CDR3 extends over 16 amino acids. The CDR3 nucleotides read TGTGCCAGCAGTGAAGGAGGGGAATATGGGAACACTGAAGCTTTCTTT. Its translation is CASSEGGEYGNTEAFF.

The J gene is TRBJ2-7, the V gene TRBV11-2; 7 bases align to TRBD1. The CDR3 covers 14 residues. Looked up from germline, CDR1 is SGHAT and CDR2 is FQNNGV. Unmatched junction bases numbered 7, after V lost 3 bases and J lost 5 bases. DNA of the CDR3: TGTGCCAGCAGCTTGAACAGGGGAACGGACGAGCAGTACTTC. Translated, it gives CASSLNRGTDEQYF.

This rearrangement joins TRBV2 to TRBJ1-1; the match to TRBD1 covers 10 bases. The CDR3 contains 13 residues. Germline values: CDR1 SNHLY, CDR2 FYNNEI. V lost 6 bases, J lost 5 bases, and 3 bases stayed unmatched. CDR3: CASRGQGWTEAFF. DNA for the CDR3: TGTGCCAGCAGGGGACAGGGGTGGACTGAAGCTTTCTTT.

This clone appeared once. The chain combines TRBV9 with TRBJ2-3, with no clear D. V lost 4 bases to trimming and J lost 4 bases, with 7 bases between them. The CDR3 contains 12 residues. The germline V gene has CDR1 SGDLS and CDR2 YYNGEE. CDR3 residues: CASSPSADTQYF. In DNA form, the CDR3 reads TGTGCCAGCAGCCCCTCTGCAGATACGCAGTATTTT.

The chain is built from TRBV5-5 and TRBJ1-4; D is ambiguous. Germline CDR1 and CDR2: SGHKS and YYEKEE (reference sequence). The CDR3 covers 14 residues. The V and J ends lost 2 bases and 4 bases respectively, with 9 bases between them. CDR3: CASSFSPDNEKLFF. In nucleotides, the CDR3 is TGTGCCAGCAGCTTTTCCCCCGATAATGAAAAACTGTTTTTT.

V usage is TRBV6-1 and J usage is TRBJ2-6; D may be TRBD1 (5 bases). The germline gives CDR1 MNHNS, CDR2 SASEGT. This CDR3 is built from 15 residues. V dropped 7 bases and J dropped 1 base, with 11 bases sitting between them. The CDR3 nucleotides read TGTGCCAGCACCCTAGACAGTTCTGGGGCCAACGTCCTGACTTTC. Translation gives CASTLDSSGANVLTF.

The chain recombines TRBV27 with TRBJ2-7, with D perhaps TRBD1 (5 bases). V lost 5 bases and J lost 1, with 9 bases in between. CDR1 and CDR2 from the germline V gene are MNHEY and SMNVEV (reference sequence). The CDR3 runs to 13 residues. The CDR3 loop is CASSKQGSYEQYF. The CDR3 DNA is TGTGCCAGCAGTAAGCAGGGATCCTACGAGCAGTACTTC.

In this sample, this clone turned up once. The V gene is TRBV5-1, the J gene TRBJ2-2; D is unresolved. V lost 0 bases and J 5 bases, leaving 17 bases between the germline ends. This CDR3 comprises 17 residues. Germline V gene data show CDR1 as SGHRS and CDR2 as YFSETQ. The CDR3 DNA sequence: TGCGCCAGCAGCTTGGGTGGGCTCCTCCCCAGGACCGGGGAGCTGTTTTTT. This codes for CASSLGGLLPRTGELFF.

This chain uses TRBV2 with TRBJ2-7, with 10 bases identical to TRBD2. The CDR3 covers 15 residues. Germline CDR1 SNHLY, CDR2 FYNNEI. With V trimmed by 6 bases and J by 4 bases, 9 bases remained unmatched. As DNA, the CDR3 is TGTGCCAGCAGGGGAGAACTAGCGGGATTATACGAGCAGTACTTC. It codes for CASRGELAGLYEQYF.